The 31 T cell receptor beta chains below were found in one sample sequenced in a study of blood T cell repertoires in COVID-19. The repertoire was sequenced with immunoSEQ multiplex PCR; TCRdb's copy has only in-frame clones and lacks some. This sample carries over 200,000 clones, around nine tenths of them seen once, and the ten largest clones take around a tenth. The sample taken for sequencing was peripheral blood. These receptors were taken from a man between 35 and 55 years old who had recovered from COVID-19.

This rearrangement joins TRBV27 to TRBJ2-1; weak D call: TRBD2 (6 bases). CDR1 and CDR2 from the germline V gene are MNHEY and SMNVEV (reference sequence). Trimming left V 5 bases short and J 3 bases short, with 11 bases between. The CDR3 contains 14 residues. Written as DNA, the CDR3 is TGTGCCAGCAGTCCGGGACTTGTCTACAATGAGCAGTTCTTC. Translating it yields CASSPGLVYNEQFF.

The chain recombines TRBV5-1 with TRBJ2-1, with TRBD1 matching over 7 bases. From germline, CDR1 is SGHRS and CDR2 YFSETQ. J was trimmed by 7 bases and V by 4 bases; bases with no gene match: 5. The CDR3 totals 13 residues. CDR3 DNA: TGCGCCAGCAGCCCATTACAGGGGAATGAGCAGTTCTTC. Residues: CASSPLQGNEQFF.

This chain joins TRBV6-5 and TRBJ2-7; 11 bases map to TRBD2. The V gene's germline CDR1 is MNHEY and CDR2 SVGAGI. This CDR3 comprises 13 residues. The trim removed 2 bases at V and 9 bases at J, leaving 3 bases unmatched. CDR3 loop: CASSYTSGGGQYF. The CDR3 DNA reads as TGTGCCAGCAGTTACACTAGCGGGGGTGGGCAGTACTTC.

This chain joins TRBV6-2 or TRBV6-3 and TRBJ2-1; the match to TRBD2 covers 8 bases. The germline CDR1 and CDR2 sequences are MNHEY and SVGEGT. CDR3 length equals 14 residues. The V gene end was trimmed by 6 bases and the J gene end by 5 bases; junction bases not matched to a gene: 6. This CDR3 reads CASSRSGGNNEQFF. The CDR3 nucleotides are TGTGCCAGCAGCAGGTCGGGAGGGAACAATGAGCAGTTCTTC.

This sequence joins TRBV3-1 (or the pseudogene TRBV3-2) and TRBJ1-2; the D gene is possibly TRBD1 (5 bases). The V end was cut by 1 base, the J end by 14 bases, with 11 bases between. CDR1 and CDR2 from the germline V gene are LGHDT and YNNKEL (reference sequence). The CDR3 extends over 11 amino acids. CDR3 sequence (DNA): TGTGCCAGCAGCCAAGGGACAAAGGCGACCTTC. This translates into CASSQGTKATF.

The chain recombines TRBV28 with TRBJ1-6; no clear D gene. V dropped 3 bases and J dropped 9 bases, with 3 bases sitting between them. CDR1 MDHEN and CDR2 SYDVKM come from the germline V gene. The CDR3 is 11 amino acids. The CDR3 region has the DNA TGTGCCAGCAGTTTCGGTTCACCCCTCCACTTT. Translated: CASSFGSPLHF.

V is TRBV6-2 or TRBV6-3 and J is TRBJ2-7, with a tentative D call TRBD1 (6 bases). This CDR3 region has 14 residues. V was pared by 5 bases and J by 1 base, with 12 bases between. Germline CDR1 reads MNHEY; CDR2 reads SVGEGT. The CDR3 here is CASSARDMSYEQYF. CDR3 DNA sequence: TGTGCCAGCAGTGCCCGGGACATGTCCTACGAGCAGTACTTC.

In DNA form, the CDR3 reads TGTGCCAGCAGCCGGAACAGCTACGAGCAGTACTTC. This encodes CASSRNSYEQYF. The V call is TRBV7-2, the J call TRBJ2-7; D ambiguous. Trimming removed 5 bases from V and 3 bases from J, with 8 bases in between. The CDR3 is made up of 12 amino acids. Germline CDR1 is SGHTA and CDR2 is FQGNSA.

The chain joins TRBV15 to TRBJ1-5, with 7 bases matching TRBD1. CDR1 and CDR2 from the germline V gene are LNHNV and YYDKDF (reference sequence). The J segment lost 6 bases and the V segment lost 5 bases, leaving 7 bases of the junction unmatched. The CDR3 extends over 14 amino acids. The CDR3 protein is CATSYDRAAQPQHF. In DNA, the CDR3 is TGTGCCACCAGCTATGACAGGGCTGCTCAGCCCCAGCATTTT. Combining the CDR3 with reference TRBV15 and TRBJ1-5 gives the whole variable domain DAMVIQNPRYQVTQFGKPVTLSCSQTLNHNVMYWYQQKSSQAPKLLFHYYDKDFNNEADTPDNFQSRRPNTSFCFLDIRSPGLGDTAMYLCATSYDRAAQPQHFGDGTRLSIL.

The V gene is TRBV15, the J gene TRBJ2-1, with 7 bases matching TRBD2. The CDR3 has 16 residues. Germline V gene lookup returns CDR1 LNHNV and CDR2 YYDKDF (reference sequence). Germline trimming cut 4 bases from V and 0 bases from J; bases unmatched to any gene: 6. The CDR3 is CATSIGGGSSYNEQFF. The CDR3 DNA follows: TGTGCCACCAGCATTGGCGGGGGAAGCTCCTACAATGAGCAGTTCTTC. The entire variable domain, with the rest obtained from reference TRBV15 and TRBJ2-1, is as follows: DAMVIQNPRYQVTQFGKPVTLSCSQTLNHNVMYWYQQKSSQAPKLLFHYYDKDFNNEADTPDNFQSRRPNTSFCFLDIRSPGLGDTAMYLCATSIGGGSSYNEQFFGPGTRLTVL.

The chain combines TRBV9 with TRBJ2-1, with a possible D match to TRBD2 (6 bases). The CDR3 runs 13 residues. CDR1 SGDLS and CDR2 YYNGEE come from the germline V gene. The germline V and J ends were trimmed by 9 bases and 9 bases, with 19 bases remaining between them. CDR3 protein: CAIWDCLSCEQFF. The DNA for the CDR3 is TGTGCCATCTGGGACTGTCTCTCTTGTGAGCAGTTCTTC.

The chain combines TRBV30 with TRBJ2-7; the match to TRBD1 covers 9 bases. Germline V gene data show CDR1 as GTSNPN and CDR2 as SVGIG (reference sequence). V gave up 4 bases and J gave up 9 bases; unmatched junction bases: 4. The CDR3 is made up of 11 amino acids. The CDR3 DNA follows: TGTGCCTGGACGACAGGGGGATGGCAGTACTTC. Protein: CAWTTGGWQYF.

The chain recombines TRBV5-5 with TRBJ2-1; perhaps TRBD2 as D (6 bases). Germline CDR1 is SGHKS and CDR2 is YYEKEE (reference sequence). The CDR3 runs 13 residues. The V and J ends lost 5 bases and 2 bases respectively, with 8 bases between them. Written as DNA, the CDR3 is TGTGCCAGCAGTAGCGGCGCCTACAATGAGCAGTTCTTC. Protein product: CASSSGAYNEQFF.

This sequence joins TRBV19 and TRBJ1-2, with D perhaps TRBD1 (6 bases). Germline-derived CDR1 and CDR2 are LNHDA and SQIVND (reference sequence). The CDR3 sequence is 13 residues long. Trimming removed 3 bases at V and 3 bases at J, with 8 bases between. The CDR3 nucleotides are TGTGCCAGTAGTATCAGGGGTGACTATGGCTACACCTTC. It translates to CASSIRGDYGYTF.

The rearrangement links TRBV9 to TRBJ2-5; D might be TRBD2 (6 bases). The CDR3 is 14 amino acids. V was cut by 5 bases and J by 5 bases, with 16 bases left in between. Per germline, CDR1 SGDLS and CDR2 YYNGEE. CDR3 protein: CASSVGRTLETQYF. CDR3 in DNA: TGTGCCAGCAGTGTCGGGAGAACCCTTGAGACCCAGTACTTC.

This chain links TRBV2 with TRBJ2-1; D remains ambiguous. CDR3 length: 17 amino acids. V lost 1 base and J lost 2, with 15 bases in between. Germline V gives CDR1 SNHLY, CDR2 FYNNEI. In DNA form, the CDR3 reads TGTGCCAGCAGTGAAGACTCGAACCCCAAAACCTACAATGAGCAGTTCTTC. The encoded protein is CASSEDSNPKTYNEQFF.

The V gene is TRBV4-3, the J gene TRBJ1-5; D is undetermined. This CDR3 is built from 14 residues. The germline V gene has CDR1 LGHNA and CDR2 YSLEER. V gave up 8 bases and J gave up 3 bases, with 14 bases separating them. DNA for the CDR3: TGCGCCAGCTCCCTGATGAGGGCCAATCAGCCCCAGCATTTT. Translating gives CASSLMRANQPQHF.

The chain couples TRBV9 to TRBJ1-2; D is possibly TRBD1 (5 bases). V was cut by 7 bases and J by 4 bases, with 14 bases left in between. There are 13 residues in the CDR3. Germline V lookup: CDR1 SGDLS, CDR2 YYNGEE. In nucleotides, the CDR3 is TGTGCCAGCGGCCGACAGCGTCCCTATGGCTACACCTTC. This translates into CASGRQRPYGYTF.

This chain links TRBV19 with TRBJ1-1; D not certain. Germline V CDR1 and CDR2: LNHDA, SQIVND (reference sequence). Trimming left V 4 bases short and J 11 bases short, with 17 bases between. The CDR3 is made up of 13 amino acids. CDR3: CASSNRITDVAFF. CDR3 nucleotide sequence: TGTGCCAGTAGTAATCGTATAACAGATGTGGCTTTCTTT.

This clone was observed a single time. This sequence joins TRBV3-1 (or the pseudogene TRBV3-2) and TRBJ2-4; 7 nucleotides agree with TRBD2. The CDR3 covers 16 residues. V was pared by 5 bases and J by 4 bases, with 11 bases of the junction left unmatched. Germline V gene lookup returns CDR1 LGHDT and CDR2 YNNKEL (reference sequence). The CDR3 nucleotides are TGTGCCAGCAGCGAAGGAGGACTAGGGAGAAAAAACATTCAGTACTTC. Protein product: CASSEGGLGRKNIQYF.

This clone was seen a few times. The chain has TRBV7-9 and TRBJ2-7, with 9 bases identical to TRBD1. J lost 4 bases, V lost 5 bases, and 3 bases had no gene match. The CDR3 length is 13 residues. Germline V CDR1 and CDR2: SEHNR, FQNEAQ (reference sequence). The CDR3 nucleotides read TGTGCCAGCAGCGGGACAGGGTGGTACGAGCAGTACTTC. Its translation: CASSGTGWYEQYF.

The V call is TRBV6-2 or TRBV6-3, the J call TRBJ2-1, with 8 bases matching TRBD2. V lost 2 bases to trimming and J lost 5 bases; unmatched junction nucleotides: 8. Germline lookup yields CDR1 MNHEY and CDR2 SVGEGT. CDR3 size: 16 residues. CDR3 coding DNA: TGTGCCAGCAGTTACCTAGGACTAGCAGGAGACAATGAGCAGTTCTTC. Translating it yields CASSYLGLAGDNEQFF.

This rearrangement joins TRBV30 to TRBJ1-6; 8 bases fit TRBD1. This CDR3 contains 14 residues. Germline V gives CDR1 GTSNPN, CDR2 SVGIG (reference sequence). With 2 bases clipped from V and 13 bases from J, the junction kept 10 bases outside the gene matches. The DNA for the CDR3 is TGTGCCTGGAGTCTGAGACAGGGGTCTTTCCCCCTCCACTTT. Its translation is CAWSLRQGSFPLHF.

V usage is TRBV7-2 and J usage is TRBJ1-5; 8 bases map to TRBD1. This CDR3 region has 15 residues. The trim removed 3 bases at V and 7 bases at J, leaving 8 bases unmatched. Per germline, CDR1 SGHTA and CDR2 FQGNSA. CDR3 loop: CASSFPGGSEQPQHF. The CDR3 DNA follows: TGTGCCAGCAGCTTTCCAGGGGGCTCTGAGCAGCCCCAGCATTTT.

This clone was seen a handful of times. The chain is built from TRBV5-1 and TRBJ2-3; 12 bases fit TRBD2. V was pared by 0 bases and J by 8 bases, with 4 bases of the junction left unmatched. Germline CDR1 is SGHRS and CDR2 is YFSETQ. The CDR3 extends over 15 amino acids. The CDR3 sequence: CASSLGPTSGGTQYF. CDR3 coding DNA: TGCGCCAGCAGCTTGGGCCCGACTAGCGGGGGTACGCAGTATTTT.

The chain has TRBV5-1 and TRBJ1-3; D unclear. The V gene lost 4 bases and the J gene lost 3 bases, with 5 bases spanning the gap. This CDR3 contains 12 residues. In germline, CDR1 is SGHRS, CDR2 YFSETQ. The CDR3 loop is CASSPLGNTIYF. The DNA of the CDR3 is TGCGCCAGCAGCCCTCTTGGAAACACCATATATTTT.

This chain joins TRBV2 and TRBJ1-2; D perhaps matches TRBD1 (6 bases). The CDR3 consists of 18 residues. Germline assignment: CDR1 SNHLY and CDR2 FYNNEI. V was pared by 0 bases and J by 0 bases, with 17 bases between. The CDR3 is CASSEALLQGRPNYGYTF. In DNA form, the CDR3 reads TGTGCCAGCAGTGAAGCGCTTTTACAGGGTCGGCCTAACTATGGCTACACCTTC.

The chain joins TRBV7-2 to TRBJ1-1; 9 bases agree with TRBD1. Trimming took 5 bases from V and 10 from J; bases not matched to a gene: 14. This CDR3 is built from 15 residues. CDR1 SGHTA and CDR2 FQGNSA come from the germline V gene. DNA of the CDR3: TGTGCCAGCAGCGCTAGATCGGAGACAGGGGGAGGAGCTTTCTTT. Its protein is CASSARSETGGGAFF.

V and J are TRBV10-2 and TRBJ2-1, with TRBD2 as a possible D gene (7 bases). V gave up 3 bases and J gave up 7 bases, with 19 bases separating them. This CDR3 has 16 residues. Germline CDR1 and CDR2: WSHSY and SAAADI. The CDR3 loop reads CASSEIRGAGHNEQFF. DNA of the CDR3: TGCGCCAGCAGTGAAATCCGGGGGGCCGGACATAATGAGCAGTTCTTC.

The rearrangement links TRBV7-2 to TRBJ2-1; 9 bases map to TRBD1. Trimming took 4 bases from V and 6 from J; bases not matched to a gene: 4. The germline V gene encodes CDR1 SGHTA and CDR2 FQGNSA. The CDR3 totals 14 residues. The DNA for the CDR3 is TGTGCCAGCAGCTCGGGACAGGGTATCAATGAGCAGTTCTTC. This encodes CASSSGQGINEQFF.

The rearrangement joins TRBV5-1 to TRBJ1-5; possible D gene TRBD1, 5 bases. Trimming left V 4 bases short and J 7 bases short, with 15 bases between. This CDR3 is 14 amino acids long. From germline, CDR1 is SGHRS and CDR2 YFSETQ. Written as DNA, the CDR3 is TGCGCCAGCAGCCCCGGGACTGGGTACCAGCCCCAGCATTTT. Translated, it gives CASSPGTGYQPQHF.